This T cell receptor (beta chain) was recovered during a study of response to subunit inactivated influenza vaccine. Each CDR3 protein is one row after TCRdb ran MiXCR on the RT-PCR reads. The sample contains about 700,000 distinct CDR3 sequences, approximately 13% of which appear only once. This clonotype was picked up a small number of times. What it binds is not known. The study's findings and limits: Each seasonal influenza vaccination recruits few new T cells, the authors suggested.

Per the germline V gene, CDR1 is DFQATT and CDR2 is SNEGSKA (reference sequence). The V and J ends lost 6 bases and 0 bases respectively, with 8 bases between them. This CDR3 comprises 13 residues. The source is a man aged 50 to 60 who received an inactivated influenza vaccine. The chain has TRBV20-1 and TRBJ1-4; D gene unclear. Sample: PBMCs from blood, taken 14 to 15 days before vaccination. The CDR3 DNA reads TGCAGTGCCAAAGGGACAACTAATGAAAAACTGTTTTTT. It translates to CSAKGTTNEKLFF.